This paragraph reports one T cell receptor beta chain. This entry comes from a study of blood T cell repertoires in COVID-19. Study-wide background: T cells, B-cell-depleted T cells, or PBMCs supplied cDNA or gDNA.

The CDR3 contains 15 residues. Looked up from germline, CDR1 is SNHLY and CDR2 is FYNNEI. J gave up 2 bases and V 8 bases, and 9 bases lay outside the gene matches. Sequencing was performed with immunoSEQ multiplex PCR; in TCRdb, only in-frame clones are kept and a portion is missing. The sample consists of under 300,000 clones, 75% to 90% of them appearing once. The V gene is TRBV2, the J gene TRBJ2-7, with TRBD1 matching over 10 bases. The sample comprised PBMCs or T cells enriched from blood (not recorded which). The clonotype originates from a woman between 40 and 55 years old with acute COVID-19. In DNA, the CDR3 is TGTGCCAGCGAGGGACAGGGGACGTCCCCCTACGAGCAGTACTTC. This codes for CASEGQGTSPYEQYF.